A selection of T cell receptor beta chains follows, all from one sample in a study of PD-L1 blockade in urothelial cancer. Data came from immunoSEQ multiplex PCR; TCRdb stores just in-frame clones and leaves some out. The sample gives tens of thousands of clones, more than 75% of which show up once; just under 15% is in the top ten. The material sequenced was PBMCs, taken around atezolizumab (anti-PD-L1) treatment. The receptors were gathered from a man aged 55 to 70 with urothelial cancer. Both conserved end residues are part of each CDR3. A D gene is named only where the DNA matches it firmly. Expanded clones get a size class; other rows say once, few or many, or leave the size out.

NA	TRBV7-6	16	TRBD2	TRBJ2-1	CASSRDSGGAGDEQFF	TGTGCCAGCAGCAGGGATAGCGGGGGGGCCGGGGATGAGCAGTTCTTC
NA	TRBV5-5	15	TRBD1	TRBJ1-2	CASSPVGQGYAGYTF	TGTGCCAGCAGCCCCGTAGGACAGGGCTATGCTGGCTACACCTTC
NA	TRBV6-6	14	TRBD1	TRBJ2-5	CAAWDRGIAETQYF	TGTGCCGCTTGGGACAGGGGTATAGCAGAGACCCAGTACTTC
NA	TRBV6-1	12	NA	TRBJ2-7	CASSFIRGEQYF	TGTGCCAGCAGTTTCATTCGGGGAGAGCAGTACTTC
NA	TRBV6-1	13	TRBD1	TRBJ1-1	CASSRTGLTEAFF	TGTGCCAGCAGCAGGACAGGGCTCACTGAAGCTTTCTTT
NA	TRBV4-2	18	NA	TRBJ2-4	CASSQDGGTGVAKNIQYF	TGTGCCAGCAGCCAAGATGGGGGAACGGGGGTAGCCAAAAACATTCAGTACTTC
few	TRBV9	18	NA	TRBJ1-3	CASSPRGEAGLAGNTIYF	TGTGCCAGCAGCCCCCGGGGAGAGGCGGGACTTGCTGGAAACACCATATATTTT
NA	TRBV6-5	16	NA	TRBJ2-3	CASSYEDSPSTDTQYF	TGTGCCAGCAGTTATGAGGACAGCCCTAGCACAGATACGCAGTATTTT
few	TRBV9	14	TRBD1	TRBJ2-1	CASSVGDRGNEQFF	TGTGCCAGCAGCGTAGGGGACAGGGGCAATGAGCAGTTCTTC
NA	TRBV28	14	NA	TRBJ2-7	CASSFPGTPYEQYF	TGTGCCAGCAGTTTTCCCGGGACACCCTACGAGCAGTACTTC
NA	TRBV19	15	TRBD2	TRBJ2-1	CASSTRGGAFHEQFF	TGTGCCAGTAGTACCCGGGGGGGCGCGTTCCATGAGCAGTTCTTC
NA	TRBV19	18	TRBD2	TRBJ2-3	CASSMGLAGVGSTDTQYF	TGTGCCAGTAGTATGGGACTAGCGGGAGTGGGGAGCACAGATACGCAGTATTTT
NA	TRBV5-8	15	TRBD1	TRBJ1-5	CASSGGQVPNQPQHF	TGTGCCAGCAGCGGAGGACAGGTCCCCAATCAGCCCCAGCATTTT
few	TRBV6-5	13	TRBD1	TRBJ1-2	CASRGQALYGYTF	TGTGCCAGCCGCGGACAGGCCTTATATGGCTACACCTTC
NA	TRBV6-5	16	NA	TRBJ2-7	CASSYSGSPSSYEQYF	TGTGCCAGCAGTTACTCAGGCAGTCCTAGCTCCTACGAGCAGTACTTC
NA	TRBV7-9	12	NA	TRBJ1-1	CASSREGTEAFF	TGTGCCAGCAGCCGGGAAGGCACTGAAGCTTTCTTT
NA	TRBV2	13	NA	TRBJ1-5	CASKDGLNQPQHF	TGTGCCAGCAAGGACGGACTCAATCAGCCCCAGCATTTT
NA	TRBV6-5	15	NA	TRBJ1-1	CASSYQTGRGTEAFF	TGTGCCAGCAGTTACCAAACAGGGAGAGGGACTGAAGCTTTCTTT
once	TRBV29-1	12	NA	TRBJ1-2	CSVLAGSYGYTF	TGCAGCGTTCTGGCAGGGTCCTATGGCTACACCTTC
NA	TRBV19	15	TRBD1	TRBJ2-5	CARNRGLFFQETQYF	TGTGCCAGGAACAGGGGTTTGTTTTTCCAAGAGACCCAGTACTTC
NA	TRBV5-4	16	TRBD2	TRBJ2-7	CASSRRSGTSGYEQYF	TGTGCCAGCAGCAGAAGGTCCGGGACTAGCGGCTACGAGCAGTACTTC
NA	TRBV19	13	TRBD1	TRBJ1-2	CASSTGQTYGYTF	TGTGCCAGTAGTACGGGACAGACCTATGGCTACACCTTC
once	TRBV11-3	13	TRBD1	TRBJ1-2	CASSQTGNYGYTF	TGTGCCAGCAGCCAGACAGGGAATTATGGCTACACCTTC
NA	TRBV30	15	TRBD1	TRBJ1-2	CAWSPRTGSNYGYTF	TGTGCCTGGAGTCCGCGGACAGGCTCTAACTATGGCTACACCTTC
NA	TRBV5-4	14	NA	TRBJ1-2	CASSFDRSNYGYTF	TGTGCCAGCAGCTTTGACAGATCTAACTATGGCTACACCTTC
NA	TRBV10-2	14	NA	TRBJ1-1	CASSEGGSRREAFF	TGCGCCAGCAGTGAAGGTGGCAGCCGGAGAGAAGCTTTCTTT
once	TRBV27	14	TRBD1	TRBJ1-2	CASSPRTGAYGYTF	TGTGCCAGCAGTCCCCGTACAGGGGCCTATGGCTACACCTTC
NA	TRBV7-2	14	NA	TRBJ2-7	CASSAQWSSYEQYF	TGTGCCAGCAGCGCCCAGTGGAGCTCCTACGAGCAGTACTTC
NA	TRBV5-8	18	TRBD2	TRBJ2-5	CASSSGLAGAFPQETQYF	TGTGCCAGCAGTAGCGGACTAGCGGGGGCTTTCCCTCAAGAGACCCAGTACTTC
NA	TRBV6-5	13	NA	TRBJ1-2	CASSRGEDYGYTF	TGTGCCAGCAGCCGAGGGGAGGACTATGGCTACACCTTC
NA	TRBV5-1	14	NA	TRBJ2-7	CASTPTPGNYEQYF	TGCGCCAGCACCCCCACCCCCGGGAACTACGAGCAGTACTTC
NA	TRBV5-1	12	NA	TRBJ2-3	CASRRPGDTQYF	TGCGCCAGCAGGCGGCCTGGGGATACGCAGTATTTT
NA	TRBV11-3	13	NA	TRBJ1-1	CASSLGATTEAFF	TGTGCCAGCAGCTTAGGGGCAACGACTGAAGCTTTCTTT
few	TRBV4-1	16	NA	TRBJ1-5	CASSQEGAGLNQPQHF	TGCGCCAGCAGCCAAGAGGGGGCAGGCCTCAATCAGCCCCAGCATTTT
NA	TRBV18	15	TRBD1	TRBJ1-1	CASSAQGAEDTEAFF	TGTGCCAGCTCAGCACAGGGGGCGGAGGACACTGAAGCTTTCTTT
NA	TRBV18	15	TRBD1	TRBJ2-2	CASSRTGSNTGELFF	TGTGCCAGCTCACGGACAGGGTCGAACACCGGGGAGCTGTTTTTT
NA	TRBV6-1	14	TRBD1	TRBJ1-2	CAIRTDRGKDGYTF	TGTGCCATCAGGACGGACAGGGGCAAGGATGGCTACACCTTC
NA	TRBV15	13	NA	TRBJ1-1	CATRGGQNTEAFF	TGTGCCACGCGGGGAGGACAGAACACTGAAGCTTTCTTT
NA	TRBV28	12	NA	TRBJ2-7	CASSFSGYEQYF	TGTGCCAGCAGTTTTTCGGGCTACGAGCAGTACTTC
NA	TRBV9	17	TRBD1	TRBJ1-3	CASSLTGTANSGNTIYF	TGTGCCAGCAGCCTAACAGGGACAGCGAACTCTGGAAACACCATATATTTT
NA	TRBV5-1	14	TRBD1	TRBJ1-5	CASSKGTGNQPQHF	TGCGCCAGCAGCAAAGGGACAGGCAATCAGCCCCAGCATTTT
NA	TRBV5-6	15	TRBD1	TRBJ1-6	CASSRTGGDNSPLHF	TGTGCCAGCAGCAGGACAGGGGGCGATAATTCACCCCTCCACTTT
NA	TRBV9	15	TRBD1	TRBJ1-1	CASSVAGTGVTEAFF	TGTGCCAGCAGCGTAGCCGGGACAGGGGTTACTGAAGCTTTCTTT
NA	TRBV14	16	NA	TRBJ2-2	CASSQVRGADTGELFF	TGTGCCAGCAGCCAAGTTCGGGGGGCTGACACCGGGGAGCTGTTTTTT
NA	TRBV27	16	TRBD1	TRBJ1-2	CASSSHPGGGGYGYTF	TGTGCCAGCAGTTCACATCCAGGGGGAGGCGGCTATGGCTACACCTTC
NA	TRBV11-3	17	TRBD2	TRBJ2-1	CASSLYLSGGTKNEQFF	TGTGCCAGCAGCTTATATTTAAGCGGGGGCACTAAGAATGAGCAGTTCTTC
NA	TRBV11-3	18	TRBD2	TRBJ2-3	CASSSAPRLAGATDTQYF	TGTGCCAGCAGCTCTGCCCCCCGACTAGCGGGGGCCACAGATACGCAGTATTTT
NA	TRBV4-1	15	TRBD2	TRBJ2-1	CASSRTSGDPPEQFF	TGCGCCAGCAGCCGGACTAGCGGGGACCCCCCTGAGCAGTTCTTC
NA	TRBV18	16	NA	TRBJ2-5	CASSLQGAQARETQYF	TGTGCCAGCTCACTACAGGGCGCGCAAGCGAGGGAGACCCAGTACTTC
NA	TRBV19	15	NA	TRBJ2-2	CASSIGDRRTGELFF	TGTGCCAGTAGTATAGGTGACAGGCGCACCGGGGAGCTGTTTTTT
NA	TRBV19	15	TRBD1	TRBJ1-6	CASSINGQAGSPLHF	TGTGCCAGTAGTATAAATGGACAGGCTGGGTCACCCCTCCACTTT
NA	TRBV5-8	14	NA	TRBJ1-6	CASSLYGGEEPLHF	TGTGCCAGCAGCTTGTATGGAGGGGAAGAACCCCTCCACTTT
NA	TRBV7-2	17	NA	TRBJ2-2	CASSVSLRQGSTGELFF	TGTGCCAGCAGCGTTAGTTTACGTCAGGGCAGCACCGGGGAGCTGTTTTTT
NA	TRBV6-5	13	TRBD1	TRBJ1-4	CASGDRVEEKLFF	TGTGCCAGCGGTGACAGGGTGGAAGAAAAACTGTTTTTT
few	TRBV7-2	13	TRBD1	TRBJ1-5	CASRGQTHQPQHF	TGTGCCAGCAGGGGACAGACTCATCAGCCCCAGCATTTT